Described below is a single T cell receptor (beta chain) sequence and its context. The germline V gene has CDR1 SGHVS and CDR2 FQNEAQ. The length of the CDR3 is 19 residues. V lost 0 bases and J lost 6; bases outside the gene matches: 12. The source of the sample is a study of T cell responses to AZD1222 COVID-19 vaccine. TCRdb keeps only in-frame clones here, not all; method: immunoSEQ multiplex PCR. The data hold some 150,000 clones, with approximately 90% observed a single time. The input for sequencing was peripheral blood, taken 28 days after the second AZD1222 dose. The TCR originated in an adult who received the AZD1222 COVID-19 vaccine. The rearrangement joins TRBV7-8 to TRBJ2-1, with 12 bases fitting TRBD2. CDR3 sequence reads: CASSLARGLAGGGGNEQFF. Here the CDR3 DNA reads TGTGCCAGCAGCTTAGCGCGTGGGCTAGCGGGAGGGGGAGGCAATGAGCAGTTCTTC.